These T cell receptor beta chains were read from a single sample in a study of identical twins. MiXCR was run by TCRdb on the 5' RACE reads, yielding one entry per CDR3 protein. The sample yields 650,000 to 750,000 distinct CDR3 sequences, 21% seen once. These same data were also listed under a study on T cells expressing NK-cell markers.

Sequencing was done on a sample of PBMCs. The receptors come from a woman aged 18-29 years in good health. Both conserved end residues are part of each CDR3. The D gene is left open where the match is weak. Clone size is not always given. Where it is, it says once, few, many or a class for expanded clones.

cdr3_aa: CASSPNDGTDTQYF
cdr3_nt: TGCGCCAGCAGCCCTAATGACGGCACAGATACGCAGTATTTT
d_call: .
j_call: TRBJ2-3
clone_size: .
v_call: TRBV5-1

cdr3_aa: CASRSSNEQFF
cdr3_nt: TGTGCCAGCAGGTCCAGCAATGAGCAGTTCTTC
d_call: .
j_call: TRBJ2-1
clone_size: few
v_call: TRBV6-5

cdr3_aa: CASSFLAGGTDTQYF
cdr3_nt: TGTGCCAGCAGTTTTCTAGCGGGAGGCACAGATACGCAGTATTTT
d_call: TRBD2
j_call: TRBJ2-3
clone_size: .
v_call: TRBV6-5

cdr3_aa: CASGGFGTWSEAFF
cdr3_nt: TGTGCCAGTGGCGGGTTTGGGACATGGTCTGAAGCTTTCTTT
d_call: .
j_call: TRBJ1-1
clone_size: few
v_call: TRBV19

cdr3_aa: CASQPGLAGLGTQYF
cdr3_nt: TGTGCCTCCCAGCCGGGACTAGCGGGATTAGGGACCCAGTACTTC
d_call: TRBD2
j_call: TRBJ2-5
clone_size: few
v_call: TRBV24-1

cdr3_aa: CASSRTVEAFF
cdr3_nt: TGTGCCAGCAGTAGGACAGTTGAAGCTTTCTTT
d_call: .
j_call: TRBJ1-1
clone_size: .
v_call: TRBV12-3/TRBV12-4

cdr3_aa: CASAPEGSGSSYNEQFF
cdr3_nt: TGTGCCAGCGCACCAGAGGGAAGCGGGAGCTCCTACAATGAGCAGTTCTTC
d_call: TRBD2
j_call: TRBJ2-1
clone_size: many
v_call: TRBV27

cdr3_aa: CSASQGAGEQYF
cdr3_nt: TGCAGTGCTAGTCAGGGGGCTGGGGAGCAGTACTTC
d_call: TRBD1
j_call: TRBJ2-7
clone_size: few
v_call: TRBV20-1

cdr3_aa: CASSYGKRPPMNIQYF
cdr3_nt: TGTGCCAGCAGTTACGGTAAACGACCCCCGATGAACATTCAGTACTTC
d_call: .
j_call: TRBJ2-4
clone_size: .
v_call: TRBV6-5

cdr3_aa: CSARPGPLNTEAFF
cdr3_nt: TGCAGTGCTAGACCTGGCCCCCTCAACACTGAAGCTTTCTTT
d_call: .
j_call: TRBJ1-1
clone_size: many
v_call: TRBV20-1

cdr3_aa: CSAKSGSSYNEQFF
cdr3_nt: TGCAGTGCGAAAAGCGGGAGCTCCTACAATGAGCAGTTCTTC
d_call: TRBD2
j_call: TRBJ2-1
clone_size: few
v_call: TRBV20-1

cdr3_aa: CSVAQVYEQYF
cdr3_nt: TGCAGCGTGGCACAGGTTTACGAGCAGTACTTC
d_call: .
j_call: TRBJ2-7
clone_size: few
v_call: TRBV29-1

cdr3_aa: CASSPPSEDTQYF
cdr3_nt: TGTGCCAGCTCACCACCGAGTGAGGATACGCAGTATTTT
d_call: .
j_call: TRBJ2-3
clone_size: .
v_call: TRBV18

cdr3_aa: CASSVEVEGLLTYNEQFF
cdr3_nt: TGTGCCAGCAGCGTAGAAGTGGAAGGACTCCTTACCTACAATGAGCAGTTCTTC
d_call: .
j_call: TRBJ2-1
clone_size: few
v_call: TRBV9

cdr3_aa: CSVEVEGTSGRSKAYEQYF
cdr3_nt: TGCAGCGTTGAAGTGGAAGGGACTAGCGGGCGGTCCAAAGCCTACGAGCAGTACTTC
d_call: TRBD2
j_call: TRBJ2-7
clone_size: .
v_call: TRBV29-1

cdr3_aa: CASSLSPSVKSYEQYF
cdr3_nt: TGCGCCAGCAGCTTGTCCCCTAGCGTTAAATCGTACGAGCAGTACTTC
d_call: .
j_call: TRBJ2-7
clone_size: .
v_call: TRBV5-1

cdr3_aa: CASRVGLADYNEQFF
cdr3_nt: TGTGCCAGCAGAGTGGGACTAGCGGACTACAATGAGCAGTTCTTC
d_call: TRBD2
j_call: TRBJ2-1
clone_size: few
v_call: TRBV9

cdr3_aa: CATSRAIANTEAFF
cdr3_nt: TGTGCCACCAGCAGGGCCATCGCCAACACTGAAGCTTTCTTT
d_call: .
j_call: TRBJ1-1
clone_size: few
v_call: TRBV15

cdr3_aa: CASSAGTGNREQFF
cdr3_nt: TGTGCCAGCAGCGCCGGGACAGGGAATCGTGAGCAGTTCTTC
d_call: TRBD1
j_call: TRBJ2-1
clone_size: .
v_call: TRBV7-8

cdr3_aa: CASSLAPRTSGINEQFF
cdr3_nt: TGCGCCAGCAGCTTGGCCCCCCGGACTAGCGGGATCAATGAGCAGTTCTTC
d_call: TRBD2
j_call: TRBJ2-1
clone_size: few
v_call: TRBV5-1

cdr3_aa: CSVYLGGAQYF
cdr3_nt: TGCAGCGTTTACCTCGGAGGGGCGCAGTATTTT
d_call: .
j_call: TRBJ2-3
clone_size: few
v_call: TRBV29-1

cdr3_aa: CASSLTVAGPTKNIQYF
cdr3_nt: TGTGCCAGCAGCTTAACAGTAGCAGGACCGACCAAAAACATTCAGTACTTC
d_call: .
j_call: TRBJ2-4
clone_size: .
v_call: TRBV7-9

cdr3_aa: CASSSSGGATGELFF
cdr3_nt: TGTGCCAGCAGCTCAAGCGGGGGGGCCACCGGGGAGCTGTTTTTT
d_call: TRBD2
j_call: TRBJ2-2
clone_size: many
v_call: TRBV9

cdr3_aa: CASLDSSYTGELFF
cdr3_nt: TGTGCCAGCTTGGACTCATCTTACACCGGGGAGCTGTTTTTT
d_call: .
j_call: TRBJ2-2
clone_size: .
v_call: TRBV6-2/TRBV6-3

cdr3_aa: CASSSLVMAHEQFF
cdr3_nt: TGTGCCAGCAGCTCACTAGTAATGGCACATGAGCAGTTCTTC
d_call: .
j_call: TRBJ2-1
clone_size: few
v_call: TRBV7-3

cdr3_aa: CASGPTYEQYF
cdr3_nt: TGTGCCAGCGGGCCGACCTACGAGCAGTACTTC
d_call: .
j_call: TRBJ2-7
clone_size: many
v_call: TRBV12-3/TRBV12-4

cdr3_aa: CASSPAGAGGELFF
cdr3_nt: TGTGCCAGCAGCCCGGCAGGGGCGGGAGGGGAGCTGTTTTTT
d_call: .
j_call: TRBJ2-2
clone_size: .
v_call: TRBV6-1

cdr3_aa: CATWGLAGGSSYNEQFF
cdr3_nt: TGTGCCACGTGGGGACTAGCGGGGGGAAGCTCCTACAATGAGCAGTTCTTC
d_call: TRBD2
j_call: TRBJ2-1
clone_size: few
v_call: TRBV10-3

cdr3_aa: CASSESGISYEQYF
cdr3_nt: TGTGCCAGCAGTGAATCCGGCATCTCCTACGAGCAGTACTTC
d_call: .
j_call: TRBJ2-7
clone_size: few
v_call: TRBV25-1

cdr3_aa: CASSATSVPDPSTDTQYF
cdr3_nt: TGTGCCAGCAGCGCGACGTCGGTCCCAGACCCAAGCACAGATACGCAGTATTTT
d_call: .
j_call: TRBJ2-3
clone_size: .
v_call: TRBV13

cdr3_aa: CASSWGGDYEQYF
cdr3_nt: TGTGCCAGCAGTTGGGGGGGGGACTACGAGCAGTACTTC
d_call: TRBD2
j_call: TRBJ2-7
clone_size: few
v_call: TRBV27

cdr3_aa: CATSREKTQGLSNQPQHF
cdr3_nt: TGTGCCACCAGCAGAGAAAAGACTCAGGGCCTTAGCAATCAGCCCCAGCATTTT
d_call: .
j_call: TRBJ1-5
clone_size: .
v_call: TRBV15

cdr3_aa: CSARPPSITDTQYF
cdr3_nt: TGCAGTGCTAGACCCCCTTCGATCACAGATACGCAGTATTTT
d_call: .
j_call: TRBJ2-3
clone_size: .
v_call: TRBV20-1

cdr3_aa: CASSQGQVHEQYF
cdr3_nt: TGTGCCAGCAGCCAAGGGCAGGTCCACGAGCAGTACTTC
d_call: .
j_call: TRBJ2-7
clone_size: many
v_call: TRBV14